This T cell receptor beta chain stems from a study of metastatic and nonmetastatic thyroid tumors. Study-level background: The comparison covered peripheral blood and tumor or nodule tissue in malignant and benign thyroid patients.

Per the original methods: A classifier for distant metastasis in papillary thyroid cancer was constructed using CDR3 differences observed across clinicopathological groups. TCRdb re-called the PCR reads with MiXCR. Here the V and J calls rest on TCRdb's processing, not on the authors' analysis. The data contain some 45,000 clones, 9.5% to 13% of them singletons. All patients reached thyroid surgery having received no treatment beforehand. Study findings and constraints: Benign nodules reportedly had significantly lower TCR beta diversity than malignant thyroid tumors in blood and tumor.

The germline gives CDR1 MGHRA, CDR2 YSYEKL. The CDR3 sequence is 16 residues long. V trimming: 4 bases; J trimming: 8 bases; junction bases outside the gene matches: 12. This clone was seen repeatedly, ten times or more. Its matching antigen is unknown. The chain combines TRBV4-1 with TRBJ1-4, with 8 bases that match TRBD1. The clonotype was recovered from a male donor with papillary thyroid cancer or a benign thyroid nodule (not recorded which). Some clones in this sample may be carry-over from other donors' samples. Sequencing was performed on blood. CDR3 DNA: TGCGCCAGCAGCCGGGAACCGTGGACAGGGTCCGAAAAACTGTTTTTT. This sequence encodes CASSREPWTGSEKLFF.